The entry that follows covers one TCR beta chain sequence. No antigen is known for it. Clones were read by immunoSEQ multiplex PCR, and TCRdb kept only the in-frame ones, dropping some. The sample has about 1,500,000 clones; around 97% are singletons. This specimen comes from a study of shared clonotypes between healthy human individuals. V was cut by 7 bases and J by 8 bases, with 15 bases left in between. Germline lookup yields CDR1 MNHEY and CDR2 SMNVEV (reference sequence). CDR3 size: 13 residues. Findings and caveats of the study: The generation probabilities recorded for non-shared clonotypes fell below those of clonotypes shared by all four donors. It was expected that sequencing depth would affect clonotype sharing among donors. Sampling was confined to blood; repertoires within tissues likely differ.

This rearrangement joins TRBV27 to TRBJ2-1, with D tentatively TRBD1 or TRBD2 (6 bases each). The sample was naive CD4+ T cells sorted from blood. Subset denoted: CD45RA+ positively selected. This sequence was found in a man aged 30 to 39 in good health. Here the CDR3 DNA reads TGTGCCAGCAACCCGTCGGGGGCGGATGAGCAGTTCTTC. Translated: CASNPSGADEQFF.